This TCR beta chain is from a study of T cell responses to AZD1222 COVID-19 vaccine. The study, taken as a whole, reports: The study found vaccine-associated CD4 TCRs spanning spike, dominant at 160-218 and 743-854. Clonal diversity was possibly underestimated; the donors were predominantly white British and more often female. Rises in breadth and depth of Spike-specific TCRs came after two AZD1222 doses. Variant regions that are unmutated are reportedly the target of nearly half of spike-specific TCRs.

As regards this clone: Its matching antigen is unknown.

The CDR3 covers 14 residues. Per germline, CDR1 SQVTM and CDR2 ANQGSEA. Trimming stripped 1 base from V and 7 bases from J, with 14 bases between. Sequencing was performed with immunoSEQ multiplex PCR; in TCRdb, only in-frame clones are kept and a portion is missing. Here the sample spans about 70,000 clones, around 89% being singletons. J is TRBJ2-1 and V is TRBV29-1; tentatively, D is TRBD1 (5 bases). The source of this sequence is an adult who received the MenACWY meningococcal vaccine as a control. Material: peripheral blood, obtained 28 days after the second dose of the MenACWY control vaccine. The CDR3 sequence is CSVEVARAQNEQFF. CDR3 bases: TGCAGCGTTGAAGTGGCCAGGGCACAGAATGAGCAGTTCTTC.